The 28 T cell receptor beta chains given below trace back to one sample, sequenced in a study of blood T cells in healthy people across ages. Primers used in a second PCR of about 6 to 11 cycles were a sample-barcoded 5' primer and a J-beta primer mix. TCRdb re-called the 5' RACE reads through MiXCR, storing one row per CDR3 protein. The repertoire includes 750,000 to 850,000 distinct CDR3 sequences, about 25% of them detected once, and around 3.6% sits in the top ten. This sample was also put to use in a study of T cells of mothers and their children.

Sequencing was done on a sample of blood. These receptor sequences come from a boy aged 5-17 years in good health.

This chain joins TRBV12-3 or TRBV12-4 and TRBJ2-5; perhaps TRBD2 as D (5 bases). The J call may not be correct, given that the DNA end is closer to TRBJ2-7. The CDR3 totals 13 residues. The CDR3 region is CASSFDYSYEQYF. The CDR3 DNA reads TGTGCCAGCAGTTTTGACTACTCCTACGAGCAGTACTTC.

This sequence joins TRBV7-9 and TRBJ2-5; 10 bases are shared with TRBD2. The DNA end is a closer match to TRBJ2-1, so the J assignment may be wrong. The CDR3 has 14 amino acids. CDR1 is SEHNR and CDR2 is FQNEAQ in the germline V gene (reference sequence). The CDR3 sequence: CASSYRTSGNEQFF. The CDR3 DNA reads as TGTGCCAGCAGCTACCGGACTAGCGGCAATGAGCAGTTCTTC.

This rearrangement joins TRBV4-3 to TRBJ2-7; D is uncertain. CDR3 length equals 12 residues. Germline assignment: CDR1 LGHNA and CDR2 YSLEER. V gave up 0 bases and J gave up 7 bases, with 7 bases separating them. CDR3 in amino acids: CASSQDTGEQYF. CDR3 in DNA: TGCGCCAGCAGCCAAGATACGGGTGAGCAGTACTTC.

The V call is TRBV6-2 or TRBV6-3, the J call TRBJ1-4, with TRBD1 identical over 10 bases. This CDR3 has 17 amino acids. J gave up 7 bases and V 4 bases, and 12 bases lay outside the gene matches. CDR1 MNHEY and CDR2 SVGEGT come from the germline V gene. The CDR3 nucleotides read TGTGCCAGCAGTTCGGGGACAGGGGCTCCCGCTAGTGAAAAACTGTTTTTT. Translation gives CASSSGTGAPASEKLFF.

The V and J genes are TRBV7-9 and TRBJ2-5, with unresolved D. Germline CDR1 is SEHNR and CDR2 is FQNEAQ (reference sequence). Deletions cut 3 bases from V and 2 bases from J, with 7 bases between. This CDR3 has 13 amino acids. The CDR3: CASSFAPQETQYF. Here the CDR3 DNA reads TGTGCCAGCAGCTTCGCGCCTCAAGAGACCCAGTACTTC.

The rearrangement joins TRBV29-1 to TRBJ2-3; D not certain. Germline V CDR1 and CDR2: SQVTM, ANQGSEA. Trimming removed 3 bases at V and 2 bases at J, with 3 bases between. This CDR3 has 11 residues. The CDR3 coding sequence is TGCAGCGTTGACGCCACAGATACGCAGTATTTT. Protein product: CSVDATDTQYF.

The chain is built from TRBV6-6 and TRBJ2-5, with 8 bases fitting TRBD2. The end of the DNA aligns better with TRBJ2-1, so the J call may be wrong. This CDR3 has 15 amino acids. The germline CDR1 and CDR2 sequences are MNHNY and SVGAGI (reference sequence). The CDR3 protein is CASSYLSGTNNEQFF. CDR3 nucleotides: TGTGCCAGCAGTTACCTTAGCGGGACCAACAATGAGCAGTTCTTC.

This sequence joins TRBV29-1 and TRBJ2-4; D is undetermined. The CDR3 length is 12 residues. Deletions cut 5 bases from V and 0 bases from J, with 5 bases between. Germline loops: CDR1 SQVTM, CDR2 ANQGSEA. In nucleotides, the CDR3 is TGCAGCGTTTGGGAAGCCAAAAACATTCAGTACTTC. Encoded protein: CSVWEAKNIQYF.

The chain joins TRBV13 to TRBJ1-1; D not resolved. V was pared by 4 bases and J by 7 bases, with 16 bases between. The germline V gene encodes CDR1 PRHDT and CDR2 FYEKMQ (reference sequence). The CDR3 is 14 residues long. CDR3 residues: CASSSTRAPNEAFF. CDR3 DNA: TGTGCCAGCAGCTCAACCCGGGCCCCGAATGAAGCTTTCTTT.

The sample holds many counts of this clonotype. The V call is TRBV19, the J call TRBJ1-1, with a weak D call TRBD1 (5 bases). V was clipped by 6 bases and J by 1 base, with 12 bases between them. Per germline, CDR1 LNHDA and CDR2 SQIVND (reference sequence). This CDR3 is built from 14 residues. CDR3: CASSWGPTNTEAFF. CDR3 nucleotides: TGTGCCAGTAGCTGGGGACCGACGAACACTGAAGCTTTCTTT.

This clonotype showed up just a few times. This chain links TRBV28 with TRBJ2-3; the match to TRBD1 covers 9 bases. Losses at the gene ends were 2 bases for V and 5 bases for J; bases not matched to a gene: 5. The CDR3 consists of 15 residues. The V gene's germline CDR1 is MDHEN and CDR2 SYDVKM. The CDR3 DNA reads as TGTGCCAGCAGTTTAAACAGGGGGCTGAGAGATACGCAGTATTTT. Translated: CASSLNRGLRDTQYF.

This clonotype was found a few times. This chain uses TRBV4-3 with TRBJ1-2, with TRBD1 identical over 8 bases. CDR3 length: 16 residues. Trimming cost V 5 bases and J 2 bases; bases outside gene matches: 10. CDR1 is LGHNA and CDR2 is YSLEER in the germline V gene. The CDR3 is CASSARTGIVNYGYTF. The CDR3 region has the DNA TGCGCCAGCAGCGCTAGGACAGGGATAGTAAACTATGGCTACACCTTC.

This rearrangement joins TRBV5-1 to TRBJ1-3; TRBD1 might be the D (5 bases). V gave up 4 bases and J gave up 7 bases, with 15 bases separating them. Germline CDR1 reads SGHRS; CDR2 reads YFSETQ. This CDR3 is 14 amino acids long. Here the CDR3 reads CASSPDSAGNTIYF. The CDR3 bases are TGCGCCAGCAGCCCCGACAGTGCCGGCAACACCATATATTTT.

CDR3 in DNA: TGCAGTGCTATTCTGACCGGAGCGGGAAGAGCTGCCGGGGAGCTGTTTTTT. Its protein product is CSAILTGAGRAAGELFF. The rearrangement uses TRBV20-1 and TRBJ2-2; TRBD2 agrees at 7 bases. Germline CDR1 and CDR2: DFQATT and SNEGSKA (reference sequence). CDR3 size: 17 residues. The junction had 17 bases not matched to a gene; V was cut back by 4 bases and J by 6 bases.

DNA for the CDR3: TGCGCCAGCAGCTTGCAGGCTGGAGATACGCAGTATTTT. This encodes CASSLQAGDTQYF. The gene calls are TRBV5-1 and TRBJ2-3; D unresolved. This CDR3 is 13 amino acids long. Germline assignment: CDR1 SGHRS and CDR2 YFSETQ. V gave up 1 base and J gave up 5 bases, with 8 bases separating them.

The rearrangement links TRBV3-1 to TRBJ1-1, with D possibly matching TRBD1 (6 bases). Trimming removed 2 bases from V and 7 bases from J, with 14 bases in between. The CDR3 extends over 14 amino acids. Germline lookup yields CDR1 LGHDT and CDR2 YNNKEL (reference sequence). CDR3 nucleotides: TGTGCCAGCAGCCAACGGGGGCCTTACAATGAAGCTTTCTTT. This sequence encodes CASSQRGPYNEAFF.

The CDR3 here is CASSQDRTTGELFF. In DNA form, the CDR3 reads TGCGCCAGCAGCCAAGACAGGACGACCGGGGAGCTGTTTTTT. The chain links TRBV4-1 to TRBJ2-2; D gene uncertain. Germline loops: CDR1 MGHRA, CDR2 YSYEKL. Trimming removed 0 bases from V and 5 bases from J, with 7 bases in between. This CDR3 comprises 14 residues.

V is TRBV15 and J is TRBJ1-1; no clear D gene. Germline assignment: CDR1 LNHNV and CDR2 YYDKDF (reference sequence). V was pared by 0 bases and J by 0 bases, with 5 bases between. This CDR3 contains 14 residues. The CDR3 spells CATSRDHVNTEAFF. CDR3 coding DNA: TGTGCCACCAGCAGAGATCATGTGAACACTGAAGCTTTCTTT.

The J gene is TRBJ2-3, the V gene TRBV6-1; D remains unclear. This CDR3 has 15 amino acids. Looked up from germline, CDR1 is MNHNS and CDR2 is SASEGT. V was shortened by 3 bases and J by 2 bases, with 12 bases between the two germline ends. The chain's CDR3 is CASSDPARVTDTQYF. The CDR3 DNA follows: TGTGCCAGCAGTGACCCAGCGCGCGTCACAGATACGCAGTATTTT.

The chain carries TRBV6-2 or TRBV6-3 and TRBJ1-1; possible D gene TRBD1, 6 bases. The CDR3 contains 16 residues. Trimming shortened V by 4 bases and J by 4 bases, and 19 bases separated the two germline ends. Germline V gives CDR1 MNHEY, CDR2 SVGEGT. CDR3 in amino acids: CASSSLRTGSGTEAFF. DNA of the CDR3: TGTGCCAGCAGTTCCCTCAGAACAGGGTCTGGCACTGAAGCTTTCTTT.

This clonotype was detected only a few times. The chain uses TRBV11-2 and TRBJ2-4, with D maybe TRBD2 (5 bases). CDR1 and CDR2 (germline): SGHAT, FQNNGV. Trimming cost V 2 bases and J 8 bases, with 10 bases left between them. The CDR3 contains 13 residues. The CDR3 sequence is CASSLRLEDIQYF. The CDR3 DNA reads TGTGCCAGCAGCTTACGTCTGGAGGACATTCAGTACTTC.

The chain is built from TRBV28 and TRBJ2-7; D remains unclear. Per germline, CDR1 MDHEN and CDR2 SYDVKM. There are 13 residues in the CDR3. V lost 10 bases and J 0 bases, leaving 13 bases between the germline ends. CDR3 sequence (DNA): TGTGCCACCATAGGACGCTTCTCCTACGAGCAGTACTTC. Protein product: CATIGRFSYEQYF. Drawing the rest from reference TRBV28 and TRBJ2-7, the complete variable domain is DVKVTQSSRYLVKRTGEKVFLECVQDMDHENMFWYRQDPGLGLRLIYFSYDVKMKEKGDIPEGYSVSREKKERFSLILESASTNQTSMYLCATIGRFSYEQYFGPGTRLTVT.

The chain recombines TRBV7-2 with TRBJ1-4, with D unclear. The CDR3 extends over 14 amino acids. Germline CDR1 reads SGHTA; CDR2 reads FQGNSA. The V gene lost 5 bases and the J gene lost 10 bases, with 17 bases spanning the gap. The CDR3 DNA is TGTGCCAGCAGCCCGGAACCGTTCGAGCGAAAACTGTTTTTT. Its translation is CASSPEPFERKLFF.

This clonotype showed up just a few times. The chain employs TRBV7-9 and TRBJ2-5; 10 nucleotides agree with TRBD2. With the DNA end fitting TRBJ2-7 better, the J assignment may be wrong. The CDR3 has 18 amino acids. Germline V gives CDR1 SEHNR, CDR2 FQNEAQ (reference sequence). The CDR3 region has the DNA TGTGCCAGCAGCGCCTCCGGGACAAGCGGGAGGGCCTCCTACGAGCAGTACTTC. Translating gives CASSASGTSGRASYEQYF.

This chain joins TRBV5-6 and TRBJ2-1; a possible D gene is TRBD1 (6 bases). The CDR3 covers 15 residues. V lost 2 bases and J lost 4, with 13 bases in between. Germline CDR1 SGHDT, CDR2 YYEEEE. CDR3 loop: CASSLEQDRYNEQFF. The CDR3 coding sequence is TGTGCCAGCAGCTTAGAGCAGGACAGATACAATGAGCAGTTCTTC.

CDR3 residues: CASSLQMTMTETQYF. The CDR3 region has the DNA TGCGCCAGCAGCTTACAAATGACAATGACGGAGACCCAGTACTTC. J is TRBJ2-5 and V is TRBV5-1; D ambiguous. Germline assignment: CDR1 SGHRS and CDR2 YFSETQ. V lost 2 bases and J lost 5, with 16 bases in between. The CDR3 sequence is 15 residues long.

This clonotype has a handful of counts. V is TRBV27 and J is TRBJ2-5; TRBD1 agrees at 7 bases. Germline values: CDR1 MNHEY, CDR2 SMNVEV (reference sequence). J was trimmed by 7 bases and V by 3 bases; bases with no gene match: 2. CDR3 length: 12 residues. The CDR3 loop is CASSFPGGTQYF. DNA of the CDR3: TGTGCCAGCAGTTTCCCAGGGGGGACCCAGTACTTC.

This clonotype was detected a few times. The V and J genes are TRBV19 and TRBJ2-1, with a tentative D call TRBD1 (6 bases). Trimming stripped 5 bases from V and 0 bases from J, with 11 bases between. CDR1 is LNHDA, CDR2 SQIVND, per germline (reference sequence). CDR3 length equals 15 residues. CDR3 sequence (DNA): TGTGCCAGTAGTCTGAAACAGGGCTCCTACAATGAGCAGTTCTTC. Translated: CASSLKQGSYNEQFF.